This TCR beta chain stems from a study of blood T cell repertoires in COVID-19. Overall study context: From T cells, B-cell-depleted T cells, or PBMCs came the material, which was cDNA or gDNA.

A COVID-19 case had been met by exposed participants during the 2 weeks before study entry. About this clone itself: The junction shows a germline mismatch at one end, possibly a read error.

The CDR3 is 15 residues long. The germline V gene encodes CDR1 MNHEY and CDR2 SMNVEV (reference sequence). Generated by immunoSEQ multiplex PCR, the TCRdb table keeps only in-frame clones and is missing some. The top ten hold around 3.5% of the sample, which has roughly 240,000 clones, about four fifths seen once. The chain employs TRBV27 and TRBJ2-1; 9 positions match TRBD1. The sequence came from a woman between 40 and 55 years old who had been exposed to COVID-19. Sequencing was done on a sample of PBMCs or T cells enriched from blood (not recorded which). CDR3 bases: TGTGCCAGCAGCCCTCGACAGGGGGGTTGGAATGGGCAGTTCTTC. This encodes CASSPRQGGWNGQFF.